Below, 16 T cell receptor beta chains from the same sample are listed, as sequenced in a study of blood T cell repertoires in COVID-19. Profiled with immunoSEQ multiplex PCR; TCRdb holds only in-frame clones, not every one. The sample lists about 140,000 clones; roughly four fifths were seen once. The sequenced sample was peripheral blood. The origin of the receptors is a woman of 80 years or more with active or convalescent COVID-19.

The CDR3 DNA reads as TGTGCCAGTAGTATAATTACAGCAACTAATGAAAAACTGTTTTTT. Its translation is CASSIITATNEKLFF. The J gene is TRBJ1-4, the V gene TRBV19, with D unresolved. The CDR3 contains 15 residues. Between the trimmed V and J ends, which lost 2 bases and 0 bases, there was a span of 7 bases. Germline assignment: CDR1 LNHDA and CDR2 SQIVND (reference sequence).

The chain combines TRBV6-2 or TRBV6-3 with TRBJ1-2; the match to TRBD1 covers 8 bases. V lost 7 bases, J lost 0 bases, and 13 bases stayed unmatched. This CDR3 has 17 residues. Germline CDR1 and CDR2: MNHEY and SVGEGT. CDR3 sequence reads: CASNPTGAGYSNYGYTF. The CDR3 bases are TGTGCCAGCAACCCGACAGGGGCGGGTTATTCTAACTATGGCTACACCTTC.

J is TRBJ1-1 and V is TRBV5-4; D not resolved. Germline CDR1 and CDR2: SGHNT and YYREEE (reference sequence). The V and J ends lost 2 bases and 1 base respectively, with 6 bases between them. The CDR3 contains 13 residues. The CDR3 spells CASSFAENTEAFF. The CDR3 nucleotides read TGTGCCAGCAGCTTCGCGGAGAACACTGAAGCTTTCTTT.

The rearrangement joins TRBV11-3 to TRBJ1-2; D gene unclear. The V end lost 5 bases, the J end lost 7 bases, and 11 bases lay between the germline ends. The CDR3 runs to 12 residues. Germline V gene lookup returns CDR1 SGHNT and CDR2 YENEEA. The CDR3 DNA reads as TGTGCCAGCAGCCACGACGGGGTTGGCTACACCTTC. It codes for CASSHDGVGYTF.

This clone was counted only a few times. The chain combines TRBV28 with TRBJ1-4, with 9 bases fitting TRBD1. Germline V gives CDR1 MDHEN, CDR2 SYDVKM. The CDR3 contains 14 residues. V dropped 7 bases and J dropped 8; count of bases not matched to a gene: 8. The CDR3 coding sequence is TGTGCCAGCAATCGGGACAGGGTACTCGAAAAACTGTTTTTT. This codes for CASNRDRVLEKLFF.

This clone qualifies as medium-sized. The rearrangement links TRBV9 to TRBJ1-1, with D possibly matching TRBD1 (5 bases). V dropped 0 bases and J dropped 4 bases, with 10 bases sitting between them. The CDR3 contains 14 residues. Germline-derived CDR1 and CDR2 are SGDLS and YYNGEE. Here the CDR3 reads CASSVAGSGTEAFF. The CDR3, as DNA: TGTGCCAGCAGCGTAGCAGGGTCTGGCACTGAAGCTTTCTTT.

The chain joins TRBV5-8 to TRBJ2-5; 8 bases line up with TRBD2. Germline V CDR1 and CDR2: SGHTS, YDEGEE. The trim removed 5 bases at V and 4 bases at J, leaving 7 bases unmatched. The CDR3 loop spans 14 amino acids. This chain's CDR3 is CASSSGTRRETQYF. Here the CDR3 DNA reads TGTGCCAGCAGTTCCGGGACTAGGCGAGAGACCCAGTACTTC.

The gene calls are TRBV28 and TRBJ1-5; 12 bases line up with TRBD1. With V trimmed by 6 bases and J by 6 bases, 6 bases remained unmatched. Germline V gene data show CDR1 as MDHEN and CDR2 as SYDVKM. This CDR3 contains 15 residues. The CDR3 DNA sequence: TGTGCCAGCAGAGGGGGACAGGGGGCGGCTCAGCCCCAGCATTTT. Amino acids: CASRGGQGAAQPQHF.

This chain uses TRBV6-1 with TRBJ1-4; TRBD1 aligns across 9 bases. V trimming: 2 bases; J trimming: 7 bases; junction bases outside the gene matches: 5. CDR3 length equals 15 residues. CDR1 and CDR2 (germline): MNHNS, SASEGT. DNA for the CDR3: TGTGCCAGCAGTGAAATACAGGGGGCTGGTGAAAAACTGTTTTTT. As protein: CASSEIQGAGEKLFF.

This clone has more than one count but fewer than ten. The V call is TRBV3-1 (or the pseudogene TRBV3-2), the J call TRBJ2-7; D not resolved. V dropped 4 bases and J dropped 3 bases, with 13 bases sitting between them. The length of the CDR3 is 14 residues. Germline V lookup: CDR1 LGHDT, CDR2 YNNKEL (reference sequence). The DNA of the CDR3 is TGTGCCAGCAGCCCCTCGGGTAGGAACTACGAGCAGTACTTC. Its translation is CASSPSGRNYEQYF.

J is TRBJ1-5 and V is TRBV28; TRBD1 matches at 8 bases. Germline CDR1 reads MDHEN; CDR2 reads SYDVKM. V lost 2 bases, J lost 4 bases, and 7 bases stayed unmatched. The CDR3 has 16 residues. The CDR3 loop reads CASSLRSGTGNQPQHF. The CDR3 DNA follows: TGTGCCAGCAGTTTACGCTCCGGGACAGGAAATCAGCCCCAGCATTTT.

The gene calls are TRBV6-5 and TRBJ2-5; D may be TRBD1 (6 bases). From germline, CDR1 is MNHEY and CDR2 SVGAGI. V was trimmed by 8 bases and J by 3 bases, leaving 16 bases between them. The CDR3 has 14 amino acids. DNA of the CDR3: TGTGCCAGCTTAACAGGGATCGGTGAAGAGACCCAGTACTTC. It codes for CASLTGIGEETQYF.

The chain links TRBV19 to TRBJ1-2; 7 bases are shared with TRBD1. This CDR3 spans 17 amino acids. From germline, CDR1 is LNHDA and CDR2 SQIVND (reference sequence). The junction had 17 bases not matched to a gene; V was cut back by 4 bases and J by 6 bases. In DNA, the CDR3 is TGTGCCAGTAGTAGTTCGAGGAGAAACCGGGACAGTGATGGCTACACCTTC. This translates into CASSSSRRNRDSDGYTF.

The chain is built from TRBV7-3 and TRBJ1-1, with 9 bases matching TRBD1. The CDR3 covers 14 residues. Trimming at V came to 3 bases and at J to 4 bases, leaving 3 bases not matched to a gene. Germline CDR1 reads SGHTA; CDR2 reads FQGTGA. CDR3 nucleotides: TGTGCCAGCAGCTTGACAGGGGGTCCCACTGAAGCTTTCTTT. It translates to CASSLTGGPTEAFF.

This clone was found a few times. The rearrangement joins TRBV29-1 to TRBJ1-2, with 9 bases lining up with TRBD1. Germline CDR1 SQVTM, CDR2 ANQGSEA. J gave up 8 bases and V 6 bases, and 7 bases lay outside the gene matches. The CDR3 totals 12 residues. CDR3 in amino acids: CSVGGQGGGYTF. The DNA for the CDR3 is TGCAGCGTCGGGGGACAGGGAGGCGGCTACACCTTC.

The chain has TRBV4-2 and TRBJ2-7; weak D call: TRBD2 (7 bases). Per germline, CDR1 LGHNA and CDR2 YNFKEQ. V was pared by 0 bases and J by 3 bases, with 18 bases between. The CDR3 runs to 17 residues. The CDR3 sequence: CASSQEGGLASVYEQYF. In DNA form, the CDR3 reads TGTGCCAGCAGCCAAGAGGGGGGGCTAGCGTCGGTCTACGAGCAGTACTTC.